A selection of T cell receptor beta chains follows, all from one sample in a study of shared clonotypes between healthy human individuals. TCRdb's copy holds only in-frame clones and misses some; the assay was immunoSEQ multiplex PCR. The data show roughly 2.1 million clones, 90% to 95% seen once. The specimen was naive CD8+ T cells from PBMCs. These receptors all come from a man between 18 and 29 years old in good health. Some clones in this sample may be carry-over from other donors' samples. Both conserved end residues are part of each CDR3. The order of the fields is D gene, clone size, J gene, V gene, CDR3 DNA, CDR3 protein. D genes are given only for firm matches. Some rows mark clone size as missing; the rest say once, few, many or name a class of expanded clone.

- - TRBJ1-4 TRBV2 TGTGCCAGCAGTGAATCGTGGGCAAAACTGTTTTTT CASSESWAKLFF
TRBD2 once TRBJ2-2 TRBV19 TGTGCCAGTAGCCAAACTAGCGGGAGGGAAACCGGGGAGCTGTTTTTT CASSQTSGRETGELFF
- - TRBJ2-3 TRBV4-1 TGCGCCAGCAAGTCTAGCACAGATACGCAGTATTTT CASKSSTDTQYF
TRBD2 - TRBJ2-2 TRBV13 TGTGCCAGCAGCCCCCAAGCGGGAGAGGACACCGGGGAGCTGTTTTTT CASSPQAGEDTGELFF
TRBD1 - TRBJ2-2 TRBV4-1 TGCGCCAGCAGCCAAGATAGGACAGGGCATATCACTTACACCGGGGAGCTGTTTTTT CASSQDRTGHITYTGELFF
TRBD2 - TRBJ2-1 TRBV27 TGTGCCAGCAGTGTAACTAGCGGGAGCGGGAATGAGCAGTTCTTC CASSVTSGSGNEQFF
- - TRBJ2-3 TRBV13 TGTGCCAGCAGCTTAGCAGGGGACCACACAGATACGCAGTATTTT CASSLAGDHTDTQYF
TRBD2 - TRBJ2-1 TRBV4-1 TGCGCCAGCAGCCCCGGACTAGCGACCTACAATGAGCAGTTCTTC CASSPGLATYNEQFF
TRBD1 - TRBJ1-2 TRBV9 TGTGCCAGCAGCGGGGACAGGGGGGTTGGCTACACCTTC CASSGDRGVGYTF
- once TRBJ2-7 TRBV14 TGTGCCAGCAGCCAAGTAGATGAAACGGGGGCTTCCTACGAGCAGTACTTC CASSQVDETGASYEQYF
- - TRBJ2-5 TRBV18 TGTGCCAGCTCACCCCCCGGAGTACCGTACCAAGAGACCCAGTACTTC CASSPPGVPYQETQYF
TRBD2 - TRBJ2-1 TRBV19 TGTGCCAGTAGTGTCGAGCGGGAGGGCCTTGACAATGAGCAGTTCTTC CASSVEREGLDNEQFF
- - TRBJ2-3 TRBV13 TGTGCCAGCAGCCTCTCTCTCCGCCGAGGGTCGGATACGCAGTATTTT CASSLSLRRGSDTQYF
TRBD1 - TRBJ2-7 TRBV28 TGTGCCAGCAGCCGCCCCGACAGGGTCGCCAACGAGCAGTACTTC CASSRPDRVANEQYF
- - TRBJ1-2 TRBV28 TGTGCCAGCAGCAGCCTATTTCGGGATGGCTACACCTTC CASSSLFRDGYTF
- - TRBJ2-2 TRBV5-8 TGTGCCAGCGGAAACCGGGCCGGGGAGGCCGGGGAGCTGTTTTTT CASGNRAGEAGELFF
- once TRBJ2-5 TRBV12-5 TGTGCTAGTGCCGACGGGAAGGAGGGGGCGGTTATCTTCCAGACCCAGTACTTC CASADGKEGAVIFQTQYF
- - TRBJ2-3 TRBV29-1 TGCAGCGCCCCGGGACAGTTCTTTGGGGGGAGGACAGATACGCAGTATTTT CSAPGQFFGGRTDTQYF
- - TRBJ1-5 TRBV30 TGTGCCTGGGGGCTTATGGATTTCAATCAGCCCCAGCATTTT CAWGLMDFNQPQHF
- - TRBJ1-1 TRBV5-5 TGTGCCAGCAGCTTTTATGTCCGGGGAGGGACTGAAGCTTTCTTT CASSFYVRGGTEAFF
- - TRBJ2-3 TRBV5-6 TGTGCCAGCAGCTTAATGACCTCCCGTCCGATCGCAGATACGCAGTATTTT CASSLMTSRPIADTQYF
TRBD2 - TRBJ2-2 TRBV19 TGTGCCAGTAGTACCCTGGGACTAGCGGGAGGTTCTGGGGAGCTGTTTTTT CASSTLGLAGGSGELFF
TRBD2 - TRBJ2-7 TRBV10-1 TGCGCCAGCAGGGCCGGGAGGAACTACGAGCAGTACTTC CASRAGRNYEQYF
- - TRBJ1-1 TRBV4-3 TGCGCCAGCAGCTACCGCCGGGAGGGCACTGAAGCTTTCTTT CASSYRREGTEAFF
- - TRBJ2-7 TRBV27 TGTGCCAGCAGTTTATCGGATCCACCCTACGAGCAGTACTTC CASSLSDPPYEQYF
- once TRBJ1-5 TRBV28 TGTGCCAGCACCGGGGGGGTCGGCAATCAGCCCCAGCATTTT CASTGGVGNQPQHF
- - TRBJ2-7 TRBV29-1 TGCAGCGTTGAGTCAGGGAACCACGAGCAGTACTTC CSVESGNHEQYF
- - TRBJ2-3 TRBV11-3 TGTGCCAGCAGCTCTAACGACGGGGTAGAGGAGAACACAGATACGCAGTATTTT CASSSNDGVEENTDTQYF
TRBD2 - TRBJ2-1 TRBV4-1 TGCGCCAGCAGCCTCGGACTAGCGGGAATAACGTTCTTC CASSLGLAGITFF
TRBD1 - TRBJ1-1 TRBV27 TGTGCCAGCAGTTCTATAGGACAGGCCATGAACACTGAAGCTTTCTTT CASSSIGQAMNTEAFF
TRBD1 once TRBJ1-5 TRBV19 TGTGCCAGTAGTGGTAGACAGGGGGCTATCAATCAGCCCCAGCATTTT CASSGRQGAINQPQHF
- - TRBJ2-1 TRBV19 TGTGCCAGTAGTGGCACGGCCTACAATGAGCAGTTCTTC CASSGTAYNEQFF
- - TRBJ1-1 TRBV4-1 TGCGCCAGCAGCCAAGATCTAGTGTCAGTCAACACTGAAGCTTTCTTT CASSQDLVSVNTEAFF
- - TRBJ2-1 TRBV11-2 TGTGCCAGCAGCTTAGATCCCACGGGAGCTACTTACAATGAGCAGTTCTTC CASSLDPTGATYNEQFF
- - TRBJ2-7 TRBV5-6 TGTGCCAGCAGCTCTGGGGTGCCCGGGGAGCAGTACTTC CASSSGVPGEQYF
- - TRBJ2-3 TRBV28 TGTGCCAGCAGTTTCGCGGGACAGCCCACAGATACGCAGTATTTT CASSFAGQPTDTQYF
- - TRBJ1-4 TRBV5-4 TGTGCCAGCAGCTTGGGAGAAAAACTGTTTTTT CASSLGEKLFF
- - TRBJ2-7 TRBV7-9 TGTGCCAGCAGCAGGAGGGGGATCACCTACGAGCAGTACTTC CASSRRGITYEQYF
TRBD1 - TRBJ2-5 TRBV9 TGTGCCAGCAGCGTAGTACCGACAGGGGCATTGGAGACCCAGTACTTC CASSVVPTGALETQYF
TRBD2 - TRBJ2-5 TRBV7-2 TGTGCCAGCAGCTCCAGGCGGGAGCTCGAGACCCAGTACTTC CASSSRRELETQYF
- - TRBJ2-3 TRBV6-1 TGTGCCTCTTCGCCAGGGGACACCTCAGATACGCAGTATTTT CASSPGDTSDTQYF
- - TRBJ2-1 TRBV5-5 TGTGCCAGCAGCTTGGCCGAGGGAGGAAGTGATGAGCAGTTCTTC CASSLAEGGSDEQFF
- - TRBJ2-1 TRBV5-4 TGTGCCAGCAGCTTGGTTTTCGGGCGGAATGAGCAGTTCTTC CASSLVFGRNEQFF
TRBD2 - TRBJ2-1 TRBV15 TGTGCCACCAGCAGAGATGAGGTAGCGGGAGGTGGGTATGAGCAGTTCTTC CATSRDEVAGGGYEQFF
- - TRBJ1-1 TRBV19 TGTGCCAGTAGTCCCATACCGGGACAGAACACTGAAGCTTTCTTT CASSPIPGQNTEAFF
- - TRBJ1-2 TRBV7-8 TGTGCCAGCAGCCCAAGACCCGTAAATCTCTATGGCTACACCTTC CASSPRPVNLYGYTF
- - TRBJ2-1 TRBV29-1 TGCAGCGTCCAAGGGGGGATAGCGTCCTACAATGAGCAGTTCTTC CSVQGGIASYNEQFF
- once TRBJ2-7 TRBV30 TGTGCCTGGAGTGTGGCAATAGGACAGCTAGGAAGCGAGCAGTACTTC CAWSVAIGQLGSEQYF
- - TRBJ2-1 TRBV10-3 TGTGCCATCAGTGAGTACCGGGGCTCAAGCAATGAGCAGTTCTTC CAISEYRGSSNEQFF
TRBD1 - TRBJ1-1 TRBV11-2 TGTGCCAGCATAAACAGGGGAGTGAACACTGAAGCTTTCTTT CASINRGVNTEAFF
- - TRBJ2-5 TRBV4-1 TGCGCCAGCAGCCAAGATTGGAGAGCGGCGACCCAGTACTTC CASSQDWRAATQYF
- once TRBJ1-2 TRBV11-2 TGTGCCAGCAGCTTAGATGCGGACTTAGGGGGCTACACCTTC CASSLDADLGGYTF
- - TRBJ2-1 TRBV2 TGTGCCAGCAGTGATCCGGGACTCTTAAGCTCCTACAATGAGCAGTTCTTC CASSDPGLLSSYNEQFF
TRBD1 - TRBJ2-7 TRBV7-9 TGTGCCAGCAGACAGGGGGACCTGGAGCAGTACTTC CASRQGDLEQYF